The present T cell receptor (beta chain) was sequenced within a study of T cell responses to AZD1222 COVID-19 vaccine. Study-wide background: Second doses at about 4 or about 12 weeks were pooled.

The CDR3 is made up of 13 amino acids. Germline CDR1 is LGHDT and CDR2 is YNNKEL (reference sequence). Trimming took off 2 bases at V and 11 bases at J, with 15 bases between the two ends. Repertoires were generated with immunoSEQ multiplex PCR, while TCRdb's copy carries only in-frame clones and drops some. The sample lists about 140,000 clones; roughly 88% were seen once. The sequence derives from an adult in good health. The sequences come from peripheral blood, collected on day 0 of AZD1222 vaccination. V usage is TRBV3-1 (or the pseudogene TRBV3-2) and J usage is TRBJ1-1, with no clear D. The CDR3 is CASSQPGVGWAFF. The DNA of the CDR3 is TGTGCCAGCAGCCAACCCGGGGTTGGGTGGGCTTTCTTT.